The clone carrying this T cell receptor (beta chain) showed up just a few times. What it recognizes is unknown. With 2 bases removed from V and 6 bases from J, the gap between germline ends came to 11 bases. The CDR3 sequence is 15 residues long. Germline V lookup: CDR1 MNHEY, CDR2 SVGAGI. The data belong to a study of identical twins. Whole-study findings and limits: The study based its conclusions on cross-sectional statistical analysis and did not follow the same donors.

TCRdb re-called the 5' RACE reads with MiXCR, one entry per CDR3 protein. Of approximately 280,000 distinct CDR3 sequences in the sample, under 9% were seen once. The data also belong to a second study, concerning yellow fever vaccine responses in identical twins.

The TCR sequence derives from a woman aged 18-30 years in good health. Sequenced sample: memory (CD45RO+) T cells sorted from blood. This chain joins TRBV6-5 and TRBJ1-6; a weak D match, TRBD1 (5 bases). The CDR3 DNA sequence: TGTGCCAGCAGTTACGGGACGACGATTAATTCACCCCTCCACTTT. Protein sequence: CASSYGTTINSPLHF.